Following are 4 T cell receptor beta chains from one sample sequenced in a study of post-analysis software for immune sequencing data. General study points: About 5 TRBV segments were significantly more frequent in patients than in controls. TRBV5-6, TRBV5-1 and TRBV20-1 were among these segments.

Antigen specificity for these receptors is unknown. The library was made from cDNA and included unique molecular identifiers. TCRdb re-derived calls from the PCR reads in MiXCR, one entry per CDR3 protein. The profile shows more than 450,000 distinct CDR3 sequences, around 36% of them singletons. Input material: blood. Receptors originate from a girl under 18 with multiple sclerosis.

The CDR3 reads CASSHGQTSSYEQYF. DNA of the CDR3: TGCGCCAGCAGTCACGGACAGACGAGCTCCTACGAGCAGTACTTC. V usage is TRBV5-1 and J usage is TRBJ2-7; possibly TRBD1 for D (6 bases). The CDR3 sequence is 15 residues long. V lost 5 bases and J lost 0, with 15 bases in between. Looked up from germline, CDR1 is SGHRS and CDR2 is YFSETQ.

This clonotype was found many times. This sequence joins TRBV6-6 and TRBJ2-1; D remains unclear. The CDR3 has 13 residues. The germline V gene encodes CDR1 MNHNY and CDR2 SVGAGI (reference sequence). Trimming took 5 bases from V and 3 from J, leaving 8 bases between them. Here the CDR3 DNA reads TGTGCCAGCAGTCCGACAAGCTACAATGAGCAGTTCTTC. Residues: CASSPTSYNEQFF.

This chain uses TRBV6-2 or TRBV6-3 with TRBJ2-1; D perhaps matches TRBD2 (5 bases). The CDR3 extends over 13 amino acids. Looked up from germline, CDR1 is MNHEY and CDR2 is SVGEGT. With 0 bases removed from V and 9 bases from J, the gap between germline ends came to 9 bases. The CDR3 here is CASSYSFGSEQFF. The CDR3, as DNA: TGTGCCAGCAGTTACTCCTTTGGGAGTGAGCAGTTCTTC.

This clonotype was seen only a few times. The chain is built from TRBV25-1 and TRBJ2-3; 7 bases agree with TRBD2. Germline loops: CDR1 MGHDK, CDR2 SYGVNS. J lost 2 bases, V lost 8 bases, and 13 bases had no gene match. The CDR3 contains 16 residues. The CDR3 spells CASLGWTSDFTDTQYF. The CDR3 DNA reads as TGTGCCAGCTTGGGGTGGACTAGTGATTTCACAGATACGCAGTATTTT.